These 10 T cell receptor beta chains came from one sample sequenced in a study of molecular identifiers for immune sequencing clone quantification. A single record per CDR3 protein comes from TCRdb applying MiXCR to the PCR reads. The sample gives about 630,000 distinct CDR3 sequences, 25% of which show up once; about 0.78% is in the top ten. Sequenced sample: naive CD8+ T cells from blood, with Jurkat cell RNA spiked in. Subset defined: FACS-sorted CD8+CD4-CCR7+CD45RA+ naive T cells. The source of these receptors is a human donor in good health. Some libraries in this study had Jurkat cell RNA spiked in.

This clonotype was seen just once. Just one base apart from a much larger clone, this may be a read error. The chain carries TRBV12-3 or TRBV12-4 and TRBJ2-5, with D hard to call. The CDR3 spans 17 residues. V was trimmed by 6 bases and J by 5 bases, leaving 25 bases between them. CDR3 DNA sequence: TGTGCCAGCAGCCCCCCAAGCCTCACTCCAGCGCGTGAGACCCAGTACTTC. It codes for CASSPPSLTPARETQYF.

As concerns this clonotype: A much larger clonotype is one base distant, so this may be a read error. The chain links TRBV4-3 to TRBJ2-2; D perhaps matches TRBD1 (5 bases). From germline, CDR1 is LGHNA and CDR2 YSLEER. V lost 6 bases and J 5 bases, leaving 16 bases between the germline ends. This CDR3 is built from 15 residues. CDR3 amino acids: CASRQLQGLTGELFF. The CDR3 DNA follows: TGCGCCAGCAGACAACTGCAGGGCCTAACCGGGGAGCTGTTTTTT.

As regards this clonotype: A read error may be the cause here, since a much bigger clone is one base away. The J gene is TRBJ2-3, the V gene TRBV20-1; D may match TRBD1 or TRBD2 (5 bases each). The germline V gene encodes CDR1 DFQATT and CDR2 SNEGSKA (reference sequence). With 5 bases removed from V and 10 bases from J, the gap between germline ends came to 16 bases. This CDR3 is built from 12 residues. The CDR3 sequence is CSADARGDSQYF. CDR3 coding DNA: TGCAGTGCTGATGCTAGAGGGGATTCGCAGTATTTT.

The V call is TRBV27, the J call TRBJ2-2; D perhaps matches TRBD1 (5 bases). Trimming shortened V by 6 bases and J by 5 bases, and 7 bases separated the two germline ends. Germline CDR1 and CDR2: MNHEY and SMNVEV (reference sequence). This CDR3 has 12 amino acids. CDR3 sequence (DNA): TGTGCCAGCAGAAGGGGTACCGGGGAGCTGTTTTTT. This codes for CASRRGTGELFF.

J is TRBJ1-1 and V is TRBV20-1, with 7 bases lining up with TRBD1. The CDR3 consists of 14 residues. J gave up 1 base and V 6 bases, and 8 bases lay outside the gene matches. The germline V gene has CDR1 DFQATT and CDR2 SNEGSKA (reference sequence). CDR3 nucleotide sequence: TGCAGTGCCCGACAGGGTGGGGAGAACACTGAAGCTTTCTTT. It is translated as CSARQGGENTEAFF.

The chain recombines TRBV4-3 with TRBJ1-1; 7 nucleotides align to TRBD1. CDR1 LGHNA and CDR2 YSLEER come from the germline V gene. V was pared by 4 bases and J by 6 bases, with 11 bases of the junction left unmatched. The CDR3 has 15 amino acids. For the CDR3, the DNA is TGCGCCAGCAGCCTCAGGATAGGGGGCCGTGCTGAAGCTTTCTTT. Translating it yields CASSLRIGGRAEAFF.

This clonotype was observed at least ten times. V and J are TRBV4-3 and TRBJ2-7; 7 bases map to TRBD2. V shed 0 bases and J 1 base; nucleotides not matched to a gene: 6. The CDR3 contains 16 residues. Germline values: CDR1 LGHNA, CDR2 YSLEER. The CDR3: CASSQDWASGSYEQYF. CDR3 nucleotides: TGCGCCAGCAGCCAAGATTGGGCTAGCGGTTCCTACGAGCAGTACTTC.

With respect to this clonotype: Possible read error: a much larger clone is one base away. The V and J genes are TRBV2 and TRBJ2-5, with D possibly TRBD1 on 6 matching bases. Germline-derived CDR1 and CDR2 are SNHLY and FYNNEI. CDR3 length: 13 amino acids. CDR3 loop: CASRGTYQETQNF. CDR3 nucleotide sequence: TGTGCCAGCAGAGGGACATATCAAGAGACCCAGAACTTC.

V and J are TRBV4-1 and TRBJ2-3; TRBD2 aligns across 10 bases. The CDR3 runs 20 residues. Germline V gene sequence: CDR1 MGHRA, CDR2 YSYEKL. Germline trimming cut 0 bases from V and 4 bases from J; bases unmatched to any gene: 16. The chain's CDR3 is CASSQDWTLAGGRFADTQYF. CDR3 nucleotide sequence: TGCGCCAGCAGCCAAGATTGGACTTTAGCGGGGGGACGATTCGCAGATACGCAGTATTTT.

The sample holds many counts of this clonotype. The chain couples TRBV28 to TRBJ2-3; D might be TRBD1 or TRBD2, each matching 5 bases. This CDR3 is 17 amino acids long. In germline, CDR1 is MDHEN, CDR2 SYDVKM. V was trimmed by 3 bases and J by 2 bases, leaving 18 bases between them. The CDR3 spells CASSLGRSGAYTDTQYF. The DNA of the CDR3 is TGTGCCAGCAGTTTGGGACGAAGCGGTGCCTACACAGATACGCAGTATTTT.